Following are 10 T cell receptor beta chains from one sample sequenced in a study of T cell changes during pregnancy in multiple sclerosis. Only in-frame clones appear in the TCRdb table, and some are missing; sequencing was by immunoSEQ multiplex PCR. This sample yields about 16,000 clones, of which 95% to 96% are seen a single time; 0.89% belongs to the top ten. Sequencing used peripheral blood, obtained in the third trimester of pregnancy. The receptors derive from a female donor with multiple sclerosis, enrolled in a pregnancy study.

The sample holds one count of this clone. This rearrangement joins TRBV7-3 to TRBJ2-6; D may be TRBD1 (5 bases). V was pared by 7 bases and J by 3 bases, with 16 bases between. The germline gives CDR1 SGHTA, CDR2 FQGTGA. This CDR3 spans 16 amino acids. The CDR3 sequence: CASKGVKDSGANVLTF. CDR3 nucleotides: TGTGCCAGCAAAGGGGTGAAGGATAGTGGGGCCAACGTCCTGACTTTC. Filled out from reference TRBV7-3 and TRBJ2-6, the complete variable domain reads GAGVSQTPSNKVTEKGKYVELRCDPISGHTALYWYRQSLGQGPEFLIYFQGTGAADDSGLPNDRFFAVRPEGSVSTLKIQRTERGDSAVYLCASKGVKDSGANVLTFGAGSRLTVL.

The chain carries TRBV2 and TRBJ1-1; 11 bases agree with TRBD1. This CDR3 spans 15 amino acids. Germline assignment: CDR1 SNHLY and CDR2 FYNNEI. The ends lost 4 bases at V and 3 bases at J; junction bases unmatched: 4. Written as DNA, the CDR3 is TGTGCCAGCAGTGGAGTGGGACAGGGGGACACTGAAGCTTTCTTT. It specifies CASSGVGQGDTEAFF.

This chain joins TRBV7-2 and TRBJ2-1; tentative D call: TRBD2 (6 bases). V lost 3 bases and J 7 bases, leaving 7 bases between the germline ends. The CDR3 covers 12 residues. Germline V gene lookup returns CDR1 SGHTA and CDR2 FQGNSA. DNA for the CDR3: TGTGCCAGCAGCTTGGAGGGGAATGAGCAGTTCTTC. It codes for CASSLEGNEQFF.

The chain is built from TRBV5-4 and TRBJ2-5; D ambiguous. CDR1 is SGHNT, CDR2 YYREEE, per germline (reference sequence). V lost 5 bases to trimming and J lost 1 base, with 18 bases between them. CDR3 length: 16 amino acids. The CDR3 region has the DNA TGTGCCAGCAGATCTCATCTTCGTTCCGGCCAAGAGACCCAGTACTTC. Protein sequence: CASRSHLRSGQETQYF.

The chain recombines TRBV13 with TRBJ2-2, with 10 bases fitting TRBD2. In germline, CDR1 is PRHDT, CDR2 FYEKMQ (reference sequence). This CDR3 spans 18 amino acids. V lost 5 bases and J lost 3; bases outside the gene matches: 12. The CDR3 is CASSPRTLAGAYTGELFF. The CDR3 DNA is TGTGCCAGCAGCCCCAGGACGCTAGCGGGAGCTTACACCGGGGAGCTGTTTTTT. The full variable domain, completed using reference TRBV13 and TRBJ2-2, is AAGVIQSPRHLIKEKRETATLKCYPIPRHDTVYWYQQGPGQDPQFLISFYEKMQSDKGSIPDRFSAQQFSDYHSELNMSSLELGDSALYFCASSPRTLAGAYTGELFFGEGSRLTVL.

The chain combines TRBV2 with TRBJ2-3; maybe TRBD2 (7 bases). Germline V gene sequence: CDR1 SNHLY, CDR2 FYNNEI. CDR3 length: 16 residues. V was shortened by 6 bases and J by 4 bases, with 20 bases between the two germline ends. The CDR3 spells CASRGTFSGGADTQYF. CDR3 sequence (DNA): TGTGCCAGCAGGGGGACATTCTCGGGGGGCGCAGATACGCAGTATTTT.

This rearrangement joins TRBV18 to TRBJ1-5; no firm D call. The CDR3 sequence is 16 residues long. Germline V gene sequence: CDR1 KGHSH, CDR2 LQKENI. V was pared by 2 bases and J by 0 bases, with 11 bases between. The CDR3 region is CASSPVRVDSNQPQHF. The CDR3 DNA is TGTGCCAGCTCACCAGTCCGGGTTGATAGCAATCAGCCCCAGCATTTT.

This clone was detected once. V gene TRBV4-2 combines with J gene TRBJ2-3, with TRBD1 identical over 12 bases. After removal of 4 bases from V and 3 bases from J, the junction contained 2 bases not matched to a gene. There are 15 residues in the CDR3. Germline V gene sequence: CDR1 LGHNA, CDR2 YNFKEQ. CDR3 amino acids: CASSPGQGATDTQYF. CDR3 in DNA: TGTGCCAGCAGCCCGGGACAGGGGGCTACAGATACGCAGTATTTT.

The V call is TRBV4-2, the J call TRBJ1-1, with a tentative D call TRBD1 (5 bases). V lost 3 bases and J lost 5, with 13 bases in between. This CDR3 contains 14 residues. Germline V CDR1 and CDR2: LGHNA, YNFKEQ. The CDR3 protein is CASSHVSGGTEAFF. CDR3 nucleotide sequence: TGTGCCAGCAGCCATGTAAGCGGGGGGACTGAAGCTTTCTTT.

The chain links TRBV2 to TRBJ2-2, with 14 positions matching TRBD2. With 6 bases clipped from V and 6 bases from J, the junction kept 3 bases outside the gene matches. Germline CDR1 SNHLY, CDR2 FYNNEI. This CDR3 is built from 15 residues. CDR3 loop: CASRGLAGGAGELFF. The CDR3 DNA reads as TGTGCCAGCAGAGGACTAGCGGGAGGCGCCGGGGAGCTGTTTTTT.